This T cell receptor beta chain was sequenced in a study of T cells in Graves' hyperthyroidism and ophthalmopathy. Findings and limits, study-wide: Most clonotypes expanded in the thyroid (above 0.001) were also present in blood. Ophthalmopathy cases were set apart from stable hyperthyroidism by a 13 V-J model. Ophthalmopathy onset followed model prediction by a median approximately seven months.

Each diagnosis was grounded in clinical symptoms, serum thyroxine and TRAb, thyroid ultrasound, and orbital computed tomography. RNA transcripts served as the template for amplifying TCR beta CDR3 regions. The HTBI primer set drove a first-round RT-PCR of the TCR CDR3. Using its own MiXCR run on the multiplex PCR reads, TCRdb lists one record per CDR3 protein. The repertoire holds over 450,000 distinct CDR3 sequences, with about 15% as singletons. This clonotype was counted ten times or more. Its target is not known. What was sequenced was blood. The TCR was taken from a woman in her late teens or twenties with Graves' ophthalmopathy.

CDR3 loop: CASSPGTSGGASYNEQFF. In DNA form, the CDR3 reads TGTGCCAGCAGCCCCGGGACTAGCGGGGGGGCCTCCTACAATGAGCAGTTCTTC. This rearrangement joins TRBV7-9 to TRBJ2-1; 16 positions agree with TRBD2. The length of the CDR3 is 18 residues. The V and J ends lost 5 bases and 0 bases, in that order; junction bases with no gene match: 4. CDR1 is SEHNR, CDR2 FQNEAQ, per germline (reference sequence).